The rows below give T cell receptor beta chains drawn from one sample of a study of blood T cell repertoires in COVID-19. Produced via immunoSEQ multiplex PCR; TCRdb's table is partial and in-frame only. Seen here are roughly 35,000 clones, roughly 90% observed once, and the top ten hold 9.5% to 13%. Sequenced input: peripheral blood. The receptors here all came from a man aged 65 to 79 with acute or convalescent COVID-19. Both conserved end residues are trimmed from each CDR3. Each record gives: V gene, CDR3 protein.

>TRBV5-6
ASSLPTGQEAF
>TRBV6-2/TRBV6-3
ASSHNRDTEAF
>TRBV6-5
ASSSTGGTGELF
>TRBV7-9
ASSLDGRWETQY
>TRBV7-7
ASSSQGGSSYNEQF
>TRBV27
ASSLQGSYEQY
>TRBV11-2
ASSLDAMNPTTGTDTQY
>TRBV24-1
ATSDWTKDTQY
>TRBV7-2
ASSLTPTIADNEQF
>TRBV5-1
ASSLATLALYNEQF
>TRBV7-8
ASSSGLAASTDTQY
>TRBV4-2
ASSQDGAGGETQY